This record concerns one T cell receptor beta chain sequence. Its antigen remains unknown. The sample belongs to a study of shared clonotypes between healthy human individuals. About the research overall: Donors had three CD4 naive, three CD4 memory, two CD8 naive and one CD8 memory plate apiece.

The method was immunoSEQ multiplex PCR; TCRdb's version includes in-frame clones alone and lacks a portion of them. The data contain about 1 million clones, under 80% of them singletons. Trimming took 5 bases from V and 4 from J; bases not matched to a gene: 7. From germline, CDR1 is MNHEY and CDR2 SMNVEV (reference sequence). There are 14 residues in the CDR3. Study-wide findings and caveats: Tissues were not sampled, only blood, and their repertoires likely differ.

This sequence was found in a man younger than 30 in good health. V is TRBV27 and J is TRBJ2-7; 8 bases match TRBD1. Sequencing input: memory CD4+ T cells sorted from blood. Subset given: CD45RA-negative fraction. DNA for the CDR3: TGTGCCAGCAGTGACCGACAGGGGTGGTACGAGCAGTACTTC. Its protein is CASSDRQGWYEQYF.